The rows below give T cell receptor beta chains drawn from one sample of a study of blood T cell repertoires in COVID-19. Clones were sequenced by immunoSEQ multiplex PCR, and TCRdb holds only the in-frame ones, with some missing. The sample has 70,000 or so clones, 70% to 75% seen once; the top ten hold roughly 20%. The sample consisted of peripheral blood. These receptors were collected from a man between 65 and 85 years old with acute or convalescent COVID-19. Each CDR3 is given without its conserved first and last residue. Clone size is given for some rows only: seen once, a few or many times, or a class if the clone is expanded.

V	size	J	CDR3
TRBV15	-	TRBJ2-7	ATSRDPGEEQY
TRBV27	-	TRBJ2-5	ANPDYPRETQY
TRBV19	many	TRBJ2-7	ASSMASGGFYEQY
TRBV28	-	TRBJ2-7	ASARGGSFYEQY
TRBV28	-	TRBJ1-3	ASRQGAYGNTIY
TRBV7-2	-	TRBJ2-5	ASTLGGGVETQY
TRBV20-1	-	TRBJ2-1	SAGTIEQF
TRBV7-2	-	TRBJ1-5	ASSVGTGGQPQH
TRBV15	-	TRBJ1-5	ASGTGERDQPQH
TRBV19	few	TRBJ2-1	ASSTRDRGGNEQF
TRBV6-6	few	TRBJ1-2	ASSYSEGSVSGYT
TRBV9	few	TRBJ2-7	ASSGPQGSYEQY
TRBV3-1/TRBV3-2	-	TRBJ2-1	ASSPETPRLTSGRGNEQF
TRBV28	-	TRBJ2-5	ASSGRPGTGGRQETQY
TRBV5-6	-	TRBJ1-5	ASSSGQYSNQPQH
TRBV4-3	-	TRBJ2-2	ASSLFRYTGELF
TRBV6-5	-	TRBJ1-3	ASSYRDRGYTIY
TRBV7-6	once	TRBJ2-1	ASSLGQSDNEQF
TRBV11-3	-	TRBJ2-3	ASSSGTSGRPWWDTQY
TRBV12-3/TRBV12-4	-	TRBJ1-1	ASSLTQGAEAF
TRBV5-1	once	TRBJ2-2	ASNSRQGGTGELF
TRBV9	-	TRBJ1-4	ASSPHPATVRGGLF
TRBV27	-	TRBJ1-3	ASSSYRGMGNTIY
TRBV10-2	-	TRBJ2-1	ASRGDGDRSSYNEQF
TRBV3-1/TRBV3-2	once	TRBJ2-3	ASSHSGLLKTDTQY
TRBV3-1/TRBV3-2	-	TRBJ1-4	ASSQEPQGREKLF
TRBV2	-	TRBJ1-5	ASMDNTNQPQH
TRBV19	-	TRBJ2-4	ASSSSAPGDIQY
TRBV7-9	-	TRBJ1-4	ASSLTRAPGATNEKLF
TRBV29-1	-	TRBJ2-3	SARDTYTDTQY
TRBV28	once	TRBJ1-6	ASSLLQGDNSPLH
TRBV29-1	-	TRBJ2-7	SVEVGREGLEQY
TRBV28	few	TRBJ2-7	ASNQGHYEQY
TRBV2	-	TRBJ2-7	ASGFRGHSYEQY
TRBV2	-	TRBJ2-7	ASSEPGAGNEQY
TRBV5-4	-	TRBJ1-1	ASSLAWGVGTEAF
TRBV6-2/TRBV6-3	-	TRBJ2-7	ASSSGGAVHEQY
TRBV28	few	TRBJ2-1	ASRSLSSGTPYI
TRBV24-1	-	TRBJ2-1	ATSDYRGGNEQF
TRBV27	-	TRBJ2-3	ASSFRGDTQY
TRBV11-2	few	TRBJ1-1	ASSPQGIGTEAF
TRBV5-4	-	TRBJ2-5	ASSLGGLGRVETQY
TRBV14	-	TRBJ2-5	ASSSTSWETQY
TRBV24-1	-	TRBJ2-1	ATSPWATSGSSYNEQF
TRBV28	-	TRBJ2-7	ASRPWTSSYEQY
TRBV11-2	-	TRBJ1-6	ASSPRQGARLNSPLH
TRBV9	-	TRBJ2-2	ASSLGGTANTGELF
TRBV5-6	-	TRBJ1-6	ASSLIGSPLH
TRBV3-1/TRBV3-2	-	TRBJ2-7	ASSLSRGPSYEQY
TRBV19	few	TRBJ2-3	ASSDPSDGTDTQY